One sample yielded the 31 T cell receptor beta chains listed below, sequenced in a study of identical twins. TCRdb used MiXCR to reprocess the 5' RACE reads, holding one entry per CDR3 protein. In the table there are 1.5 million or so distinct CDR3 sequences, 32% of which are singletons. The source material was cord blood. The source is a newborn girl in good health.

This chain uses TRBV24-1 with TRBJ1-5; D may be TRBD1 (5 bases). The CDR3 has 15 residues. V was trimmed by 4 bases and J by 7 bases, leaving 16 bases between them. Germline CDR1 and CDR2: KGHDR and SFDVKD. CDR3 in amino acids: CATSDPQGEGQPQHF. The CDR3 DNA reads as TGTGCCACCAGTGACCCTCAGGGAGAAGGACAGCCCCAGCATTTT.

The gene calls are TRBV29-1 and TRBJ1-1, with D tentatively TRBD1 (5 bases). The CDR3 is 13 residues long. Per the germline V gene, CDR1 is SQVTM and CDR2 is ANQGSEA. Trimming left V 7 bases short and J 0 bases short, with 12 bases between. DNA of the CDR3: TGCAGCGGCCTCCGGGGGATGAACACTGAAGCTTTCTTT. Protein sequence: CSGLRGMNTEAFF.

There are a few counts of this clonotype. This chain uses TRBV28 with TRBJ2-7; D perhaps matches TRBD2 (5 bases). Germline assignment: CDR1 MDHEN and CDR2 SYDVKM. The CDR3 runs to 14 residues. V shed 0 bases and J shed 2 bases, with 8 bases lying between them. The DNA for the CDR3 is TGTGCCAGCAGTTTATGGGGGAGTGCCTACGAGCAGTACTTC. It is translated as CASSLWGSAYEQYF.

Comment on this clonotype: A junction end diverges from the germline sequence, so it may reflect a read error. This chain connects TRBV20-1 to TRBJ2-1, with 10 bases fitting TRBD2. This CDR3 is 14 amino acids long. The germline gives CDR1 DFQATT, CDR2 SNEGSKA (reference sequence). CDR3 amino acids: CSATSGGRVGERFF. CDR3 nucleotides: TGCAGTGCTACTAGCGGGGGACGTGTGGGAGAGCGGTTCTTC.

The genes are TRBV7-2 and TRBJ2-2; possible D gene TRBD2, 5 bases. CDR3 length equals 15 residues. V was clipped by 5 bases and J by 0 bases, with 10 bases between them. Germline V gives CDR1 SGHTA, CDR2 FQGNSA. The CDR3 loop is CASSPSPTNTGELFF. CDR3 nucleotide sequence: TGTGCCAGCAGCCCTAGCCCGACGAACACCGGGGAGCTGTTTTTT. Looking up the rest from reference TRBV7-2 and TRBJ2-2 gives the full variable domain: GAGVSQSPSNKVTEKGKDVELRCDPISGHTALYWYRQSLGQGLEFLIYFQGNSAPDKSGLPSDRFSAERTGGSVSTLTIQRTQQEDSAVYLCASSPSPTNTGELFFGEGSRLTVL.

In this sample, this clonotype turned up a few times. This chain joins TRBV24-1 and TRBJ2-3, with D unclear. Germline assignment: CDR1 KGHDR and CDR2 SFDVKD. The CDR3 extends over 15 amino acids. The V and J ends lost 1 base and 1 base respectively, with 8 bases between them. Here the CDR3 reads CATSDLGLCTDTQYF. Here the CDR3 DNA reads TGTGCCACCAGTGATTTAGGGCTATGCACAGATACGCAGTATTTT.

This rearrangement joins TRBV27 to TRBJ2-1; either TRBD1 or TRBD2 may supply D (5 bases each). Germline CDR1 and CDR2: MNHEY and SMNVEV (reference sequence). Trimming removed 1 base at V and 2 bases at J, with 15 bases between. The CDR3 spans 17 residues. CDR3: CASSLFRDPVAYNEQFF. In DNA form, the CDR3 reads TGTGCCAGCAGTTTATTTAGGGACCCCGTGGCCTACAATGAGCAGTTCTTC.

This chain connects TRBV29-1 to TRBJ1-4, with a weak D call TRBD1 (5 bases). CDR1 SQVTM and CDR2 ANQGSEA come from the germline V gene. This CDR3 is built from 13 residues. The germline V and J ends were trimmed by 3 bases and 8 bases, with 13 bases remaining between them. CDR3 in DNA: TGCAGCGTTGACCATGGATCAGGGGAAAAACTGTTTTTT. This sequence encodes CSVDHGSGEKLFF.

The genes are TRBV11-3 and TRBJ2-1; possible D gene TRBD1, 6 bases. The CDR3 totals 13 residues. With 5 bases removed from V and 10 bases from J, the gap between germline ends came to 15 bases. From germline, CDR1 is SGHNT and CDR2 YENEEA. Here the CDR3 reads CASSPGQTKEQFF. The CDR3 nucleotides read TGTGCCAGCAGCCCCGGACAGACAAAAGAGCAGTTCTTC.

The chain recombines TRBV20-1 with TRBJ2-3; 8 positions match TRBD2. V was clipped by 4 bases and J by 6 bases; unmatched bases: 0. CDR3 length: 11 amino acids. The germline CDR1 and CDR2 sequences are DFQATT and SNEGSKA (reference sequence). CDR3 nucleotide sequence: TGCAGTGCTACTAGCGGGGATACGCAGTATTTT. It translates to CSATSGDTQYF.

This rearrangement joins TRBV6-1 to TRBJ2-3; 9 bases are a match to TRBD2. Germline V CDR1 and CDR2: MNHNS, SASEGT. Trimming at V came to 7 bases and at J to 1 base, leaving 6 bases not matched to a gene. This CDR3 contains 15 residues. CDR3 sequence: CASTLAGAGTDTQYF. CDR3 DNA: TGTGCCAGCACATTAGCGGGAGCGGGCACAGATACGCAGTATTTT.

This chain connects TRBV20-1 to TRBJ2-2; TRBD2 might be the D (6 bases). The V gene's germline CDR1 is DFQATT and CDR2 SNEGSKA (reference sequence). Trimming stripped 6 bases from V and 4 bases from J, with 12 bases between. This CDR3 has 13 residues. CDR3 DNA sequence: TGCAGTGCGACGGGAGCGGGCACCGGGGAGCTGTTTTTT. Protein: CSATGAGTGELFF.

The chain employs TRBV7-2 and TRBJ1-4, with D unresolved. The CDR3 totals 14 residues. The V gene lost 2 bases and the J gene lost 4 bases, with 8 bases spanning the gap. CDR1 and CDR2 (germline): SGHTA, FQGNSA. As DNA, the CDR3 is TGTGCCAGCAGCTTAAATCCTCTTAATGAAAAACTGTTTTTT. As protein: CASSLNPLNEKLFF.

In its sample, this clonotype was seen a few times. The chain employs TRBV13 and TRBJ1-1; possibly TRBD1 for D (6 bases). The CDR3 consists of 13 residues. CDR1 is PRHDT and CDR2 is FYEKMQ in the germline V gene (reference sequence). Between the trimmed V and J ends, which lost 6 bases and 6 bases, there was a span of 14 bases. The CDR3 region is CASSPIRGSEAFF. The CDR3 coding sequence is TGTGCCAGCAGTCCGATCAGGGGCTCTGAAGCTTTCTTT.

This clonotype has a handful of counts. The chain employs TRBV6-5 and TRBJ2-4, with 11 nucleotides matching TRBD2. Trimming at V came to 4 bases and at J to 0 bases, leaving 2 bases not matched to a gene. The CDR3 runs to 16 residues. CDR1 is MNHEY and CDR2 is SVGAGI in the germline V gene. The CDR3 nucleotides are TGTGCCAGCAGTTCCGGGACTAGCGGAGCCAAAAACATTCAGTACTTC. Its translation: CASSSGTSGAKNIQYF.

V is TRBV12-3 or TRBV12-4 and J is TRBJ2-4; D is unresolved. The CDR3 length is 16 residues. The V and J ends lost 5 bases and 0 bases respectively, with 14 bases between them. The CDR3 nucleotides are TGTGCCAGCAGTCCCCCGCCAGAACTAGCCAAAAACATTCAGTACTTC. Its protein product is CASSPPPELAKNIQYF.

The chain recombines TRBV19 with TRBJ2-1; possible D gene TRBD2, 7 bases. Germline loops: CDR1 LNHDA, CDR2 SQIVND (reference sequence). There are 15 residues in the CDR3. V shed 2 bases and J shed 4 bases, with 12 bases lying between them. CDR3 region: CASSILEGGYNEQFF. The DNA of the CDR3 is TGTGCCAGTAGTATACTGGAGGGGGGGTACAATGAGCAGTTCTTC.

J is TRBJ2-2 and V is TRBV12-3 or TRBV12-4; D uncertain. This CDR3 is built from 13 residues. The V end lost 2 bases, the J end lost 4 bases, and 5 bases lay between the germline ends. CDR3 sequence reads: CASSLYRTGELFF. CDR3 DNA sequence: TGTGCCAGCAGTTTATACCGCACCGGGGAGCTGTTTTTT.

About this clonotype itself: A much larger clone lies one base from this, so it may be a read error. CDR3 protein: CASSTCRGRFEQYF. CDR3 DNA: TGTGCCAGCAGTACATGCAGGGGGCGATTCGAGCAGTACTTC. The V and J genes are TRBV25-1 and TRBJ2-7; 8 bases line up with TRBD1. The CDR3 consists of 14 residues. The junction had 9 bases not matched to a gene; V was cut back by 5 bases and J by 6 bases. The germline gives CDR1 MGHDK, CDR2 SYGVNS.

The chain uses TRBV20-1 and TRBJ2-7, with 7 bases identical to TRBD2. This CDR3 region has 15 residues. From germline, CDR1 is DFQATT and CDR2 SNEGSKA (reference sequence). Trimming removed 0 bases from V and 2 bases from J; junction bases left unmatched: 7. CDR3 in DNA: TGCAGTGCTAGAGATCTTGCGGGAGCTCCCTACGAGCAGTACTTC. Residues: CSARDLAGAPYEQYF.

This rearrangement joins TRBV27 to TRBJ2-5; D is undetermined. V lost 2 bases and J 0 bases, leaving 10 bases between the germline ends. Germline-derived CDR1 and CDR2 are MNHEY and SMNVEV (reference sequence). The CDR3 is made up of 15 amino acids. CDR3 region: CASSLSPDYQETQYF. CDR3 in DNA: TGTGCCAGCAGTTTAAGCCCAGACTACCAAGAGACCCAGTACTTC.

This clonotype was observed a single time. The germline gene is not matched at one end of the junction; a read error may be the cause. The chain carries TRBV7-9 and TRBJ2-6; D remains ambiguous. Germline V gene data show CDR1 as SEHNR and CDR2 as FQNEAQ (reference sequence). The CDR3 has 17 amino acids. The CDR3 DNA follows: TGTGCCAGCAACTTAGTCCAATTGTACTCTGGGGCCAACGTCCTGACTTTC. The encoded protein is CASNLVQLYSGANVLTF.

This clonotype showed up just a few times. CDR3 sequence (DNA): TGTGCCAGCAGCACGGGGGGTTTTGAAAAACTGTTTTTT. Its translation: CASSTGGFEKLFF. V gene TRBV7-9 combines with J gene TRBJ1-4; D may be TRBD1 (5 bases). Trimming left V 5 bases short and J 7 bases short, with 11 bases between. Germline V gives CDR1 SEHNR, CDR2 FQNEAQ (reference sequence). This CDR3 comprises 13 residues.

The J gene is TRBJ1-5, the V gene TRBV19; weak D call: TRBD1 (6 bases). The V and J ends lost 7 bases and 5 bases respectively, with 15 bases between them. CDR1 and CDR2 from the germline V gene are LNHDA and SQIVND (reference sequence). The CDR3 spans 14 residues. The CDR3 loop reads CASKPGQFYQPQHF. The CDR3 coding sequence is TGTGCCAGTAAGCCTGGACAGTTCTATCAGCCCCAGCATTTT.

This clonotype was detected ten times or more. The chain uses TRBV7-8 and TRBJ1-2; D unresolved. The CDR3 contains 13 residues. V was cut by 3 bases and J by 0 bases, with 5 bases left in between. Germline-derived CDR1 and CDR2 are SGHVS and FQNEAQ. This CDR3 reads CASSFSANYGYTF. DNA of the CDR3: TGTGCCAGCAGCTTCTCGGCTAACTATGGCTACACCTTC.

There are a few counts of this clonotype. This chain links TRBV20-1 with TRBJ2-3; 9 nucleotides line up with TRBD1. The CDR3 is 15 amino acids. V was clipped by 3 bases and J by 0 bases; unmatched bases: 4. Germline V gene lookup returns CDR1 DFQATT and CDR2 SNEGSKA (reference sequence). The CDR3 DNA reads as TGCAGTGCTAGCCGCGGGACAGGGAGCACAGATACGCAGTATTTT. Its protein is CSASRGTGSTDTQYF.

This clonotype has just a few counts. The chain joins TRBV20-1 to TRBJ2-1; the match to TRBD2 covers 8 bases. V was clipped by 1 base and J by 8 bases; unmatched bases: 7. This CDR3 is 14 amino acids long. CDR1 and CDR2 from the germline V gene are DFQATT and SNEGSKA (reference sequence). CDR3 region: CSARAPGGVDEQFF. The DNA of the CDR3 is TGCAGTGCTAGAGCCCCGGGAGGGGTGGATGAGCAGTTCTTC.

V gene TRBV6-1 combines with J gene TRBJ1-2; D remains ambiguous. The CDR3 sequence is 12 residues long. Trimming stripped 4 bases from V and 4 bases from J, with 7 bases between. Germline V gene sequence: CDR1 MNHNS, CDR2 SASEGT. Here the CDR3 DNA reads TGTGCCAGCAGTGTCCGGCTCTATGGCTACACCTTC. This translates into CASSVRLYGYTF.

J is TRBJ2-7 and V is TRBV7-2; D gene ambiguous. Trimming took off 5 bases at V and 2 bases at J, with 16 bases between the two ends. CDR3 length: 15 residues. The germline CDR1 and CDR2 sequences are SGHTA and FQGNSA. The CDR3 loop reads CASSTYSEVTYEQYF. For the CDR3, the DNA is TGTGCCAGCAGCACTTACTCCGAAGTTACCTACGAGCAGTACTTC.

V and J are TRBV14 and TRBJ2-1; D is uncertain. The V gene's germline CDR1 is SGHDN and CDR2 FVKESK. The CDR3 is made up of 15 amino acids. Trimming took 1 base from V and 4 from J, leaving 11 bases between them. The CDR3 reads CASSQGSGRYNEQFF. In nucleotides, the CDR3 is TGTGCCAGCAGCCAAGGGTCAGGCCGGTACAATGAGCAGTTCTTC.

This clonotype has more than one count but fewer than ten. The rearrangement joins TRBV4-1 to TRBJ2-3, with D perhaps given as TRBD1 or TRBD2 (6 bases each). Per the germline V gene, CDR1 is MGHRA and CDR2 is YSYEKL. This CDR3 spans 18 amino acids. Trimming removed 5 bases at V and 0 bases at J, with 21 bases between. CDR3 bases: TGCGCCAGCAGCACCCGAGGGGGGTTCGGACCTAGCACAGATACGCAGTATTTT. Protein: CASSTRGGFGPSTDTQYF.